The rows below give T cell receptor beta chains drawn from one sample of a study of T cells in Graves' hyperthyroidism and ophthalmopathy. MiXCR was run by TCRdb on the multiplex PCR reads, yielding one entry per CDR3 protein. In the table there are 360,000 or so distinct CDR3 sequences, about a fifth of which are singletons. Sequencing was performed on blood. These receptors all stem from a woman in her late teens or twenties with Graves' hyperthyroidism. The CDR3 runs from the conserved cysteine through the conserved F or W. D genes are given only for firm matches. Size tells how often a clone was seen (once, few, many) or the class of an expanded clone, and some rows leave it out.

j_gene,v_gene,len,abundance,d_gene,CDR3aa,CDR3nt
TRBJ2-7,TRBV12-3/TRBV12-4,14,many,TRBD1,CASSVDRGPYEQYF,TGTGCCAGCAGTGTGGACAGGGGACCATACGAGCAGTACTTC
TRBJ1-1,TRBV5-1,14,once,NA,CASSLEVTTLEAFF,TGCGCCAGCAGCTTGGAAGTGACAACCCTGGAAGCTTTCTTT
TRBJ2-7,TRBV11-3,13,many,NA,CASSGGVSHEQYF,TGTGCCAGCAGCGGCGGGGTTTCCCACGAGCAGTACTTC
TRBJ1-3,TRBV5-1,16,many,NA,CASSLGSGAPGNTIYF,TGCGCCAGCAGCTTGGGGTCAGGGGCCCCTGGAAACACCATATATTTT
TRBJ2-2,TRBV5-1,14,many,NA,CASSPLGSTGELFF,TGCGCCAGCAGCCCCCTGGGGTCCACCGGGGAGCTGTTTTTT
TRBJ2-7,TRBV20-1,15,many,TRBD1,CSAPFGGQSLGEQYF,TGCAGTGCACCCTTTGGGGGACAGTCCCTTGGGGAGCAGTACTTC
TRBJ1-2,TRBV12-3/TRBV12-4,16,many,NA,CASSFFGSQGREGYTF,TGTGCCAGCAGTTTTTTTGGGTCCCAAGGGAGGGAAGGCTACACCTTC
TRBJ2-5,TRBV5-1,14,few,TRBD1,CASSMRGGAQTQYF,TGCGCCAGCAGCATGAGAGGGGGCGCCCAGACCCAGTACTTC
TRBJ2-7,TRBV27,14,many,TRBD1,CASRGGQEPYEQYF,TGTGCCAGCAGGGGGGGACAGGAACCCTACGAGCAGTACTTC
TRBJ2-4,TRBV7-2,13,many,NA,CASSLAVKNIQYF,TGTGCCAGCAGCTTAGCGGTCAAAAACATTCAGTACTTC
TRBJ1-1,TRBV5-6,15,many,NA,CASSFGGLWNTEAFF,TGTGCCAGCAGCTTTGGAGGGCTTTGGAACACTGAAGCTTTCTTT
TRBJ2-5,TRBV20-1,13,many,TRBD2,CSARQRGKETQYF,TGCAGTGCTAGGCAGCGGGGGAAAGAGACCCAGTACTTC
TRBJ2-7,TRBV20-1,14,many,TRBD2,CSARDASGTYEQYF,TGCAGTGCTAGAGATGCTAGCGGAACCTACGAGCAGTACTTC
TRBJ2-5,TRBV6-1,13,few,NA,CASTNPQRRTQYF,TGTGCCAGCACCAACCCCCAGAGGAGGACCCAGTACTTC
TRBJ1-2,TRBV7-9,11,many,NA,CIVAARYGYTF,TGTATCGTGGCAGCAAGATATGGCTACACCTTC
TRBJ1-2,TRBV18,13,few,NA,CASSPLEVDGYTF,TGTGCCAGCTCACCCTTAGAGGTTGATGGCTACACCTTC
TRBJ2-5,TRBV7-2,14,many,NA,CASSLDYIQETQYF,TGTGCCAGCAGCTTAGACTACATACAAGAGACCCAGTACTTC
TRBJ2-7,TRBV7-2,14,many,TRBD2,CASSLVAGGGEQYF,TGTGCCAGCAGCTTAGTAGCGGGAGGAGGCGAGCAGTACTTC
TRBJ2-7,TRBV12-3/TRBV12-4,14,NA,NA,CASSPVASSYEQYF,TGTGCCAGCAGTCCCGTTGCCAGCTCCTACGAGCAGTACTTC
TRBJ2-3,TRBV11-1,15,NA,NA,CASSLGGAGTDTQYF,TGTGCCAGCAGCTTAGGGGGCGCGGGCACAGATACGCAGTATTTT
TRBJ2-7,TRBV6-1,12,many,NA,CASTSRSYEQYF,TGTGCCAGCACCTCCCGCTCCTACGAGCAGTACTTC
TRBJ1-1,TRBV29-1,11,many,TRBD1,CSVRTGTEAFF,TGCAGCGTTAGGACAGGCACTGAAGCTTTCTTT
TRBJ1-1,TRBV12-3/TRBV12-4,13,many,NA,CASSFPGNTEAFF,TGTGCCAGCAGTTTCCCCGGGAACACTGAAGCTTTCTTT
TRBJ1-1,TRBV20-1,12,many,NA,CSARDLGGEAFF,TGCAGTGCTAGAGATTTAGGAGGTGAAGCTTTCTTT
TRBJ1-2,TRBV9,12,many,NA,CASSVMGYGYTF,TGTGCCAGCAGCGTAATGGGCTATGGCTACACCTTC
TRBJ1-3,TRBV12-3/TRBV12-4,17,many,NA,CASSSFGLTGPGNTIYF,TGTGCCAGCAGTTCCTTCGGCTTGACAGGCCCTGGAAACACCATATATTTT
TRBJ2-2,TRBV3-1,15,many,TRBD2,CASSQGTSHTGELFF,TGTGCCAGCAGCCAAGGGACTAGCCACACCGGGGAGCTGTTTTTT
TRBJ2-2,TRBV10-3,15,NA,NA,CAISAGRTNTGELFF,TGTGCCATCAGTGCAGGTCGAACGAACACCGGGGAGCTGTTTTTT
TRBJ2-7,TRBV2,10,NA,NA,CASNRDEQYF,TGTGCCAGCAATAGGGACGAGCAGTACTTC
TRBJ2-7,TRBV28,13,many,NA,CATGGTPSYEQYF,TGTGCCACCGGCGGGACACCCTCCTACGAGCAGTACTTC
TRBJ2-2,TRBV6-1,14,many,NA,CATINVKRFGELFF,TGTGCCACCATAAATGTCAAGAGGTTCGGGGAGCTGTTTTTT
TRBJ2-5,TRBV3-1,16,NA,TRBD2,CASSQGVLAGQETQYF,TGTGCCAGCAGCCAAGGTGTACTAGCGGGGCAAGAGACCCAGTACTTC
TRBJ1-1,TRBV29-1,11,many,NA,CSVLGMTEAFF,TGCAGCGTTTTAGGGATGACTGAAGCTTTCTTT
TRBJ1-2,TRBV11-1,14,many,TRBD1,CASSLGGGLYGYTF,TGTGCCAGCAGCTTAGGAGGGGGCCTCTATGGCTACACCTTC
TRBJ2-7,TRBV12-3/TRBV12-4,15,NA,NA,CASSFGRDPLYEQYF,TGTGCCAGCAGTTTTGGGCGGGACCCCCTCTACGAGCAGTACTTC
TRBJ1-1,TRBV27,17,few,NA,CASSLSVVGGGHTEAFF,TGTGCCAGCAGTTTATCGGTCGTGGGGGGGGGCCACACTGAAGCTTTCTTT
TRBJ1-1,TRBV5-1,17,NA,NA,CASSLGTFGGLNTEAFF,TGCGCCAGCAGCTTAGGGACTTTCGGGGGCCTGAACACTGAAGCTTTCTTT
TRBJ1-2,TRBV28,14,NA,NA,CASSLVLGVDGYTF,TGTGCCAGCAGTTTAGTTCTGGGGGTGGATGGCTACACCTTC
TRBJ1-2,TRBV19,12,NA,TRBD1,CASQGVSYGYTF,TGCGCCAGTCAGGGGGTCAGCTATGGCTACACCTTC
TRBJ1-5,TRBV7-9,14,many,NA,CASSYSGRNQPQHF,TGTGCCAGCAGCTATAGTGGGCGTAATCAGCCCCAGCATTTT
TRBJ2-7,TRBV2,17,many,TRBD2,CASSELWASGLPLEQYF,TGTGCCAGCAGTGAATTATGGGCTAGCGGGCTTCCTTTGGAGCAGTACTTC
TRBJ2-2,TRBV6-2/TRBV6-3,14,NA,TRBD1,CAGGGQGNTGELFF,TGTGCCGGAGGGGGACAGGGGAACACCGGGGAGCTGTTTTTT